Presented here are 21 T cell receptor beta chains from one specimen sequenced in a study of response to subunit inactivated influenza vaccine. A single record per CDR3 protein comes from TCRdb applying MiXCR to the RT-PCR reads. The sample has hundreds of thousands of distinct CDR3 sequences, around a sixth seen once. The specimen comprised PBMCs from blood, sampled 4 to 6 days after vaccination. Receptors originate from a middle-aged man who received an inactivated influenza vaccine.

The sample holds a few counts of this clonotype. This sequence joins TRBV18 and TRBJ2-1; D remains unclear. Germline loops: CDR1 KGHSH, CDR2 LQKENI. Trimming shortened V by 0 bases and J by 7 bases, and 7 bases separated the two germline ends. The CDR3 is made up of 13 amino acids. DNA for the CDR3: TGTGCCAGCTCACCACCCGTCGTGAATGAGCAGTTCTTC. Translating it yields CASSPPVVNEQFF.

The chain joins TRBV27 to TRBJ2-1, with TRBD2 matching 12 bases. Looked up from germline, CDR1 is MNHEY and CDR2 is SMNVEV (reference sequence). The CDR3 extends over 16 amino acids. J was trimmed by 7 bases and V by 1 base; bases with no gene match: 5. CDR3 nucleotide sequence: TGTGCCAGCAGTTTATTGACTAGCGGGGGTTTGAATGAGCAGTTCTTC. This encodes CASSLLTSGGLNEQFF.

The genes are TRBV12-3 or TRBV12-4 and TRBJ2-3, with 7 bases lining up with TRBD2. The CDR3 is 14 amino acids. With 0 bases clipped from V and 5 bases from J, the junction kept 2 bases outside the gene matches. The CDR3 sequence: CASSLAPGGDTQYF. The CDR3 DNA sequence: TGTGCCAGCAGTTTAGCCCCGGGGGGAGATACGCAGTATTTT.

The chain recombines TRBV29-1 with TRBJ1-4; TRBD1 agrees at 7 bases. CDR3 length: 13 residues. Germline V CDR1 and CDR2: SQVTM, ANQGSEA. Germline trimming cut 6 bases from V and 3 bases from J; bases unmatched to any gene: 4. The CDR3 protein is CSVGTASNEKLFF. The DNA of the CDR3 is TGCAGCGTCGGGACAGCCTCTAATGAAAAACTGTTTTTT.

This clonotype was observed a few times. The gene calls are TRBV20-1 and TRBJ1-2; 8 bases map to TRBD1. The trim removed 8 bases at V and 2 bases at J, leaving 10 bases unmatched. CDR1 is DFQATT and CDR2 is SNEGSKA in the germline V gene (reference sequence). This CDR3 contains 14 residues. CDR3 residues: CSTESGTGNYGYTF. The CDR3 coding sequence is TGCAGTACCGAATCCGGGACAGGCAACTATGGCTACACCTTC.

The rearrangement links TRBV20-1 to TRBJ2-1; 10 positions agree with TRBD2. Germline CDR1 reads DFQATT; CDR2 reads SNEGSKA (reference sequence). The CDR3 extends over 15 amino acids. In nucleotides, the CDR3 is TGCTCCCGAGCGGGAGGGCCAGTTTTTAGTGGTGAGCAGTTCTTC. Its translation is CSRAGGPVFSGEQFF.

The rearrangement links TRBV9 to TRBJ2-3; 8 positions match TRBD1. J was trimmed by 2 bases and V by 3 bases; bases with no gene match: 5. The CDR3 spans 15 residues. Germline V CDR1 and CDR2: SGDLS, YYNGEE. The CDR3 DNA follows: TGTGCCAGCAGCGACTTCAGGGGGCTCACAGATACGCAGTATTTT. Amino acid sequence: CASSDFRGLTDTQYF.

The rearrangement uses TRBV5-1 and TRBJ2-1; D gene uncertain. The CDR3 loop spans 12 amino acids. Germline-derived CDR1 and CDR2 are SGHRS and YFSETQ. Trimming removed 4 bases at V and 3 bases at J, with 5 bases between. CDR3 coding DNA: TGCGCCAGCAGCCCCTACTACAATGAGCAGTTCTTC. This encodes CASSPYYNEQFF.

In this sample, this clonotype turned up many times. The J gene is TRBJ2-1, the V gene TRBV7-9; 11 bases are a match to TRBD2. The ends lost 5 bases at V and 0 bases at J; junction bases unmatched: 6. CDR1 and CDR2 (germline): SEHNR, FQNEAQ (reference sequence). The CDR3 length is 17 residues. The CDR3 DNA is TGTGCCAGCAGCCCTTCTAGCGGGAGGAACTCCTACAATGAGCAGTTCTTC. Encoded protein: CASSPSSGRNSYNEQFF.

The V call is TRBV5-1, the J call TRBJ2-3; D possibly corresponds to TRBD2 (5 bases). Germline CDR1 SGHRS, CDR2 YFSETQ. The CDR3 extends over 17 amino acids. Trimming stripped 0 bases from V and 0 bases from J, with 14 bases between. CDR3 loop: CASSLVIMSGSTDTQYF. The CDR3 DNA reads TGCGCCAGCAGCTTGGTCATTATGTCGGGGAGCACAGATACGCAGTATTTT.

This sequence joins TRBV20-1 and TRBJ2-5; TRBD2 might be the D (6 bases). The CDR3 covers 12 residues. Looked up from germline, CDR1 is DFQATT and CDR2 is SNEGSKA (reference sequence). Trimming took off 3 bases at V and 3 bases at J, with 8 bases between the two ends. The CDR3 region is CSASRLEETQYF. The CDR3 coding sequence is TGCAGTGCTAGTAGACTAGAAGAGACCCAGTACTTC.

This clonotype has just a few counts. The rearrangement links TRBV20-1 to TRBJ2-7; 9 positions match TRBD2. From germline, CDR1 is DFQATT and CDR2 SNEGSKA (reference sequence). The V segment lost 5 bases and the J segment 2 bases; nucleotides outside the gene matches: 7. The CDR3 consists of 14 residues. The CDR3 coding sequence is TGCAGTGCTCGACCGACTAGCGGAGCCTACGAGCAGTACTTC. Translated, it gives CSARPTSGAYEQYF.

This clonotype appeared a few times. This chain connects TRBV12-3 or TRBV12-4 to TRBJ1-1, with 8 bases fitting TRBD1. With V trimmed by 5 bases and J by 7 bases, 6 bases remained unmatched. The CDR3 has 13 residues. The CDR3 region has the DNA TGTGCCAGCAGTAGGGGACAGGACCTTGAAGCTTTCTTT. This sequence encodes CASSRGQDLEAFF.

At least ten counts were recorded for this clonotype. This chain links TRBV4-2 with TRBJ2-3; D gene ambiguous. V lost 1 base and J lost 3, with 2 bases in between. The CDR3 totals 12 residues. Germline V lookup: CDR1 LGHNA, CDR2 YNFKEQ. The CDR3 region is CASSQVTDTQYF. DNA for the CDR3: TGTGCCAGCAGCCAAGTGACAGATACGCAGTATTTT.

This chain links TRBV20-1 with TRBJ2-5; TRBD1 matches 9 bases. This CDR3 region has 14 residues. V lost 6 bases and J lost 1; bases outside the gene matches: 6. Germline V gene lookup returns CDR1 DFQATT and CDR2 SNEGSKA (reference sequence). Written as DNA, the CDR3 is TGCAGTGCAACGACAGGGGGTCGCCAAGAGACCCAGTACTTC. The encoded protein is CSATTGGRQETQYF.

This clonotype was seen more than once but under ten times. DNA of the CDR3: TGCGCCAGCAGCCAAGATCCTCGTGGGGCCAACGTCCTGACTTTC. Its translation is CASSQDPRGANVLTF. The chain has TRBV4-3 and TRBJ2-6; the D is unclear. Trimming took off 0 bases at V and 3 bases at J, with 6 bases between the two ends. The germline V gene encodes CDR1 LGHNA and CDR2 YSLEER. The CDR3 sequence is 15 residues long.

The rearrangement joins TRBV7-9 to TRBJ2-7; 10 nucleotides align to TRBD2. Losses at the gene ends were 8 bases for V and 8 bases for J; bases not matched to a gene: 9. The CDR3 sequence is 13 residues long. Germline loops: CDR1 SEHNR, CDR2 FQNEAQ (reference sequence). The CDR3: CASATSGEGKQYF. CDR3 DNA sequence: TGTGCCAGCGCCACTAGCGGGGAGGGCAAGCAGTACTTC. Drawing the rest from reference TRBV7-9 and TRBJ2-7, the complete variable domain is DTGVSQNPRHKITKRGQNVTFRCDPISEHNRLYWYRQTLGQGPEFLTYFQNEAQLEKSRLLSDRFSAERPKGSFSTLEIQRTEQGDSAMYLCASATSGEGKQYFGPGTRLTVT.

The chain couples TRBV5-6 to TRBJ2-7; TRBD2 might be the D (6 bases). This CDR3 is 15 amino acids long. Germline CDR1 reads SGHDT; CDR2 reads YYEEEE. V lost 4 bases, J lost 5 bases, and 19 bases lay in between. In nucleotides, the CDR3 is TGTGCCAGCAGCCCTCCCGGGAGACAATCCCACGAGCAGTACTTC. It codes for CASSPPGRQSHEQYF.

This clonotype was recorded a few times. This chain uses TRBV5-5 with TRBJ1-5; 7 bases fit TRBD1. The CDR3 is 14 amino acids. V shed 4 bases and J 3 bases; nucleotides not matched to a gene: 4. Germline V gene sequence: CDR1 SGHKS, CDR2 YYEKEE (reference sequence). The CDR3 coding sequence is TGTGCCAGCAGCATAACAGGGGCCAATCAGCCCCAGCATTTT. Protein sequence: CASSITGANQPQHF.

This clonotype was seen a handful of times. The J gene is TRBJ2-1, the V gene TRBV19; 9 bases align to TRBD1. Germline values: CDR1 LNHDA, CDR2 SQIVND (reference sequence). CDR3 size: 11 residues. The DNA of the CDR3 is TGTGCGACGGGACAGGGAGATGAGCAGTTCTTC. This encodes CATGQGDEQFF.

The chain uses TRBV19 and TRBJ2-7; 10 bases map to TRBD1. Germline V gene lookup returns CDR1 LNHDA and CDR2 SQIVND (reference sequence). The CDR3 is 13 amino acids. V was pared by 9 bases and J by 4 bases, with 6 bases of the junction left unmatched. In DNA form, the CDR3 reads TGTGCCAGCGACCAGGGACAGGGGTACGAGCAGTACTTC. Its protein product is CASDQGQGYEQYF.